Listed below are T cell receptor beta chains from one sample, sequenced in a study of beta chain features in type 1 diabetes. TCRdb keeps only in-frame clones here, not all; method: immunoSEQ multiplex PCR. The sample holds 200,000 to 300,000 clones; about 20% are singletons and the top ten take 0.028%. The sample taken for sequencing was naive CD4+ T cells from blood. These TCRs come from a woman between 40 and 55 years old with type 1 diabetes. Both conserved end residues are part of each CDR3. Fields, in order: clone size, CDR3 length, D gene, J gene, V gene, CDR3 DNA, CDR3 protein. D genes are given only for firm matches. Clone size is given for some rows only: seen once, a few or many times, or a class if the clone is expanded.

clone_size: -
cdr3_length: 14
d_call: -
j_call: TRBJ2-5
v_call: TRBV28
cdr3_nt: TGTGCCAGCAGTCCGGGACTGGGCCAAGAGACCCAGTACTTC
cdr3_aa: CASSPGLGQETQYF

clone_size: once
cdr3_length: 14
d_call: -
j_call: TRBJ1-6
v_call: TRBV7-8
cdr3_nt: TGTGCCAGCAGCAAACAGGTCCTAAATTCACCCCTCCACTTT
cdr3_aa: CASSKQVLNSPLHF

clone_size: -
cdr3_length: 14
d_call: TRBD2
j_call: TRBJ2-2
v_call: TRBV11-1
cdr3_nt: TGTGCCAGCAGCTTGCGGGAGACGACCGGGGAGCTGTTTTTT
cdr3_aa: CASSLRETTGELFF

clone_size: -
cdr3_length: 15
d_call: -
j_call: TRBJ1-1
v_call: TRBV5-6
cdr3_nt: TGTGCCAGCAGCTTTAACGGGCGCCGAGGGACTGAAGCTTTCTTT
cdr3_aa: CASSFNGRRGTEAFF

clone_size: -
cdr3_length: 16
d_call: TRBD2
j_call: TRBJ2-1
v_call: TRBV7-9
cdr3_nt: TGTGCCAGCGGAAGTGGGAGGGCGAGCTCCTACAATGAGCAGTTCTTC
cdr3_aa: CASGSGRASSYNEQFF

clone_size: few
cdr3_length: 13
d_call: TRBD2
j_call: TRBJ2-7
v_call: TRBV29-1
cdr3_nt: TGCAGCGTATGGGCTAGCGGATCCTACGAGCAGTACTTC
cdr3_aa: CSVWASGSYEQYF

clone_size: -
cdr3_length: 14
d_call: -
j_call: TRBJ1-2
v_call: TRBV4-3
cdr3_nt: TGCGCCAGCAGCCAATTAGCCGACGCTGATCGCTACACCTTC
cdr3_aa: CASSQLADADRYTF

clone_size: few
cdr3_length: 13
d_call: TRBD1
j_call: TRBJ1-1
v_call: TRBV25-1
cdr3_nt: TGTGCCAGCAAGGAGGGACAGTACACTGAAGCTTTCTTT
cdr3_aa: CASKEGQYTEAFF

clone_size: few
cdr3_length: 15
d_call: TRBD1
j_call: TRBJ1-6
v_call: TRBV4-1
cdr3_nt: TGCGCCAGCAGCCTTCCCGGGACAGGGAGTTCACCCCTCCACTTT
cdr3_aa: CASSLPGTGSSPLHF

clone_size: few
cdr3_length: 13
d_call: -
j_call: TRBJ1-5
v_call: TRBV4-1
cdr3_nt: TGCGCCAGCAGCCAAGGCAATCGGGAGCCCCAGCATTTT
cdr3_aa: CASSQGNREPQHF